The T cell receptor (beta chain) under discussion was sequenced for a study of cytomegalovirus exposure and HLA in healthy donors. Concerning this clone: Its cognate antigen is unknown.

Study outcomes and limitations: Presence/absence analyses took donor sequencing depth as roughly uniform. CMV serostatus was the only recorded immune exposure for donors. Segments of the TCR beta V type were, in most cases, productive about 87% or about 30% of the time in an earlier analysis.

The study ran its PCR with 60 Vbeta and 13 Jbeta primers. Some clones are missing from TCRdb's copy, which holds only in-frame ones; the method was immunoSEQ multiplex PCR. The data show roughly 150,000 clones, more than 60% seen once. Sample: PBMCs. The receptor was isolated from a man aged 18-30 years in good health and CMV-seropositive.

CDR3 DNA: TGCGCCAGCAGCCAAGGGGACAGACAAAACACTGAAGCTTTCTTT. This codes for CASSQGDRQNTEAFF. This chain uses TRBV4-1 with TRBJ1-1, with 7 bases identical to TRBD1. Germline V lookup: CDR1 MGHRA, CDR2 YSYEKL. This CDR3 region has 15 residues. Unmatched junction bases numbered 4, after V lost 1 base and J lost 2 bases.